This T cell receptor (beta chain) is drawn from a study of CD8+ T cells in alopecia areata. Whole-study findings and limits: Mice showed clearer TCR sharing than patients did, a gap that was possibly HLA-related. Lesional scalp displayed greater clonality than normal scalp, most notably in alopecia totalis/universalis.

This clone appeared a few times. Its antigen is still unknown. Germline-derived CDR1 and CDR2 are SQVTM and ANQGSEA. V lost 7 bases, J lost 5 bases, and 11 bases lay in between. The CDR3 spans 11 residues. cDNA prepared by RNA extraction and subsequent reverse transcription served as the template for sequencing. Repertoires were generated with immunoSEQ multiplex PCR, while TCRdb's copy carries only in-frame clones and drops some. The profile shows 140,000 to 150,000 clones, 40% to 65% of them singletons. Collection of lesional scalp punch biopsies and peripheral blood was performed in alopecia areata patients. PBMCs served as the source from which CD4+ and CD8+ T cells were sorted.

This clonotype was obtained from a human donor with alopecia areata. The material sequenced was CD4+ T cells sorted from blood, taken at week 0. The rearrangement links TRBV29-1 to TRBJ2-5; D gene ambiguous. Here the CDR3 reads CSGTMFETQYF. Written as DNA, the CDR3 is TGCAGCGGGACCATGTTTGAGACCCAGTACTTC. The whole variable domain, filled in from reference TRBV29-1 and TRBJ2-5, reads SAVISQKPSRDICQRGTSLTIQCQVDSQVTMMFWYRQQPGQSLTLIATANQGSEATYESGFVIDKFPISRPNLTFSTLTVSNMSPEDSSIYLCSGTMFETQYFGPGTRLLVL.